The subject of this entry is one T cell receptor (beta chain). As yet, its antigen is unknown. The table came from immunoSEQ multiplex PCR; TCRdb's copy has only in-frame clones and leaves some out. The sample holds 150,000 or so clones, about 91% seen once. The sample belongs to a study of T cell responses to AZD1222 COVID-19 vaccine. Background on the study: Whether given at about 4 or about 12 weeks, second doses were pooled.

The ends were cut back, 6 bases at V and 1 base at J, with 12 bases in the middle. The V gene's germline CDR1 is MDHEN and CDR2 SYDVKM. The CDR3 sequence is 14 residues long. Study conclusions and caveats: Repertoire collection took place solely once the T cell response had peaked.

The receptor was derived from an adult in good health. Specimen: peripheral blood, collected on day 0 of AZD1222 vaccination. This chain connects TRBV28 to TRBJ1-2; the D gene is possibly TRBD1 (6 bases). The CDR3 is CASSDGGGNYGYTF. DNA for the CDR3: TGTGCCAGCAGCGACGGAGGGGGTAACTATGGCTACACCTTC.